These 18 T cell receptor beta chains originate from one sample sequenced in a study of T cell changes during pregnancy in multiple sclerosis. Sequencing used immunoSEQ multiplex PCR; TCRdb keeps in-frame clones, though not all of them. The sample yields about 49,000 clones, nearly 90% seen once. Source: peripheral blood, taken after pregnancy. Receptors were obtained from a female donor in good health, enrolled as a control in a pregnancy study.

This chain connects TRBV7-6 to TRBJ1-1; 9 nucleotides line up with TRBD1. CDR1 is SGHVS and CDR2 is FNYEAQ in the germline V gene. V shed 1 base, J shed 5 bases, and the junction held 17 bases outside the gene matches. The CDR3 is 19 amino acids. CDR3 region: CASSLGGPFSDRGRTEAFF. As DNA, the CDR3 is TGTGCCAGCAGCTTAGGCGGTCCCTTTTCCGACAGGGGGAGAACTGAAGCTTTCTTT.

This clone has only one observation. V usage is TRBV10-3 and J usage is TRBJ2-7, with 11 bases lining up with TRBD2. The V gene end was trimmed by 6 bases and the J gene end by 9 bases; junction bases not matched to a gene: 16. The germline V gene encodes CDR1 ENHRY and CDR2 SYGVKD. This CDR3 spans 16 amino acids. The CDR3 bases are TGTGCCATCAGCAACCTGGGACTAGCGGAGTCTACGAGGCAGTACTTC. Translated, it gives CAISNLGLAESTRQYF.

The CDR3 loop reads CATSGSILRGTETYGYTF. CDR3 coding DNA: TGTGCCACCAGCGGTTCGATCCTTAGGGGGACAGAAACCTATGGCTACACCTTC. This rearrangement joins TRBV15 to TRBJ1-2, with TRBD1 matching over 7 bases. V shed 5 bases and J 4 bases; nucleotides not matched to a gene: 19. CDR1 and CDR2 from the germline V gene are LNHNV and YYDKDF (reference sequence). This CDR3 is built from 18 residues.

This clone was seen a single time. This rearrangement joins TRBV27 to TRBJ2-2, with unresolved D. The CDR3 runs to 11 residues. Trimming took off 8 bases at V and 6 bases at J, with 7 bases between the two ends. Germline CDR1 is MNHEY and CDR2 is SMNVEV (reference sequence). The CDR3 region is CASSLAGELFF. The DNA of the CDR3 is TGTGCCAGCTCCTTAGCCGGGGAGCTGTTTTTT.

The chain recombines TRBV9 with TRBJ2-1; 11 bases fit TRBD1. After removal of 3 bases from V and 10 bases from J, the junction contained 12 bases not matched to a gene. This CDR3 has 16 amino acids. Germline lookup yields CDR1 SGDLS and CDR2 YYNGEE. In DNA form, the CDR3 reads TGTGCCAGCAGCGGCCCCGGACAGGGGGCAATTCGGGAGCAGTTCTTC. Its translation is CASSGPGQGAIREQFF.

The chain combines TRBV5-1 with TRBJ1-1; possibly TRBD1 for D (5 bases). Trimming pared 1 base from V and 5 bases from J, leaving 15 bases between. This CDR3 spans 15 amino acids. From germline, CDR1 is SGHRS and CDR2 YFSETQ. The CDR3 is CASSLTSLTVTEAFF. CDR3 bases: TGCGCCAGCAGCTTGACATCATTGACAGTGACTGAAGCTTTCTTT.

The rearrangement links TRBV19 to TRBJ1-5; D unresolved. V shed 3 bases and J shed 5 bases, with 14 bases lying between them. The CDR3 is 15 amino acids. Germline V CDR1 and CDR2: LNHDA, SQIVND (reference sequence). CDR3 protein: CASSIGPERDQPQHF. The CDR3 DNA sequence: TGTGCCAGTAGTATCGGGCCAGAGAGGGATCAGCCCCAGCATTTT.

The V gene is TRBV4-3, the J gene TRBJ2-5; TRBD2 might be the D (6 bases). The CDR3 is made up of 16 amino acids. Germline-derived CDR1 and CDR2 are LGHNA and YSLEER. Trimming took 4 bases from V and 1 from J, leaving 16 bases between them. CDR3 sequence: CASSLQGGVGQETQYF. CDR3 DNA: TGCGCCAGCAGCCTTCAAGGCGGGGTTGGCCAAGAGACCCAGTACTTC.

The chain joins TRBV28 to TRBJ2-1; D is unclear. Deletions cut 3 bases from V and 0 bases from J, with 12 bases between. Germline V gene lookup returns CDR1 MDHEN and CDR2 SYDVKM. The CDR3 sequence is 16 residues long. The CDR3 spells CASSFPPGLSYNEQFF. In DNA, the CDR3 is TGTGCCAGCAGTTTTCCTCCCGGTCTCTCCTACAATGAGCAGTTCTTC.

This sequence joins TRBV9 and TRBJ2-1; 8 nucleotides match TRBD2. Germline assignment: CDR1 SGDLS and CDR2 YYNGEE. Trimming cost V 0 bases and J 6 bases; bases outside gene matches: 14. The CDR3 is 18 amino acids. The CDR3 here is CASSVDPLASGPLNEQFF. The CDR3, as DNA: TGTGCCAGCAGCGTAGATCCGTTGGCTAGCGGGCCCCTCAATGAGCAGTTCTTC.

The gene calls are TRBV11-3 and TRBJ2-1, with 12 bases aligning to TRBD2. This CDR3 has 18 residues. V was clipped by 0 bases and J by 6 bases; unmatched bases: 9. CDR1 is SGHNT, CDR2 YENEEA, per germline. CDR3 nucleotides: TGTGCCAGCAGCTTAGACGGGGCTAGCGGGAGGGCCGTCAATGAGCAGTTCTTC. Its protein product is CASSLDGASGRAVNEQFF.

In this sample, this clone turned up once. V and J are TRBV2 and TRBJ2-1; 8 bases fit TRBD2. Germline V lookup: CDR1 SNHLY, CDR2 FYNNEI. V lost 10 bases and J lost 1; bases outside the gene matches: 12. The CDR3 is made up of 16 amino acids. The CDR3: CAILITSGVSYNEQFF. Here the CDR3 DNA reads TGTGCCATCCTGATAACTAGCGGTGTGTCCTACAATGAGCAGTTCTTC. The entire variable domain, with the rest obtained from reference TRBV2 and TRBJ2-1, is as follows: EPEVTQTPSHQVTQMGQEVILRCVPISNHLYFYWYRQILGQKVEFLVSFYNNEISEKSEIFDDQFSVERPDGSNFTLKIRSTKLEDSAMYFCAILITSGVSYNEQFFGPGTRLTVL.

The chain is built from TRBV5-4 and TRBJ1-4, with TRBD1 as a possible D gene (6 bases). The germline V gene encodes CDR1 SGHNT and CDR2 YYREEE (reference sequence). The CDR3 is 15 residues long. The V end lost 3 bases, the J end lost 4 bases, and 13 bases lay between the germline ends. The CDR3 is CASSSPGQLNEKLFF. CDR3 nucleotides: TGTGCCAGCAGCTCTCCGGGACAACTTAATGAAAAACTGTTTTTT.

The chain joins TRBV29-1 to TRBJ2-7; 7 nucleotides line up with TRBD1. The germline V gene has CDR1 SQVTM and CDR2 ANQGSEA. The trim removed 4 bases at V and 4 bases at J, leaving 7 bases unmatched. The CDR3 contains 13 residues. As DNA, the CDR3 is TGCAGCGTTGGGGAAGGGGGCGGTTACGAGCAGTACTTC. This sequence encodes CSVGEGGGYEQYF.

The rearrangement joins TRBV5-1 to TRBJ2-2; 9 nucleotides agree with TRBD1. The CDR3 is made up of 17 amino acids. Per germline, CDR1 SGHRS and CDR2 YFSETQ. V was clipped by 4 bases and J by 5 bases; unmatched bases: 12. This CDR3 reads CASSQIPGQGLTGELFF. As DNA, the CDR3 is TGCGCCAGCAGCCAGATCCCGGGACAGGGTTTGACCGGGGAGCTGTTTTTT. Using reference TRBV5-1 and TRBJ2-2 for the parts outside the CDR3, the full variable domain is KAGVTQTPRYLIKTRGQQVTLSCSPISGHRSVSWYQQTPGQGLQFLFEYFSETQRNKGNFPGRFSGRQFSNSRSEMNVSTLELGDSALYLCASSQIPGQGLTGELFFGEGSRLTVL.

The chain recombines TRBV19 with TRBJ1-5; 9 nucleotides agree with TRBD1. The CDR3 is made up of 16 amino acids. V gave up 6 bases and J gave up 2 bases; unmatched junction bases: 8. In germline, CDR1 is LNHDA, CDR2 SQIVND (reference sequence). The CDR3 is CASSSTGGRGNQPQHF. CDR3 coding DNA: TGTGCCAGTAGCTCCACAGGGGGCAGGGGCAATCAGCCCCAGCATTTT. Full variable domain (remainder filled in from reference TRBV19 and TRBJ1-5): DGGITQSPKYLFRKEGQNVTLSCEQNLNHDAMYWYRQDPGQGLRLIYYSQIVNDFQKGDIAEGYSVSREKKESFPLTVTSAQKNPTAFYLCASSSTGGRGNQPQHFGDGTRLSIL.

This chain joins TRBV5-1 and TRBJ1-1; the D gene is possibly TRBD1 (6 bases). Looked up from germline, CDR1 is SGHRS and CDR2 is YFSETQ. The V end lost 4 bases, the J end lost 1 base, and 17 bases lay between the germline ends. The CDR3 runs to 16 residues. DNA for the CDR3: TGCGCCAGCAGCCCGGACAGTCTAGGAGGGAACACTGAAGCTTTCTTT. Translation gives CASSPDSLGGNTEAFF.

The rearrangement links TRBV9 to TRBJ2-5; perhaps TRBD1 as D (5 bases). CDR3 length equals 14 residues. Deletions cut 0 bases from V and 2 bases from J, with 8 bases between. In germline, CDR1 is SGDLS, CDR2 YYNGEE. The CDR3 loop is CASSVEDTQETQYF. In DNA, the CDR3 is TGTGCCAGCAGCGTAGAGGACACTCAAGAGACCCAGTACTTC. Full variable domain (missing parts from reference TRBV9 and TRBJ2-5): DSGVTQTPKHLITATGQRVTLRCSPRSGDLSVYWYQQSLDQGLQFLIQYYNGEERAKGNILERFSAQQFPDLHSELNLSSLELGDSALYFCASSVEDTQETQYFGPGTRLLVL.